The 15 T cell receptor beta chains below come from one sample, sequenced in a study of OX40 agonist ivuxolimab in advanced cancers. Measured with immunoSEQ multiplex PCR; TCRdb has only the in-frame clones, and not every one. The sample consists of tens of thousands of clones, roughly 84% of them appearing once. Sequenced here: CD4+ or CD8+ T cells sorted from blood, sampled in a trial of the OX40 agonist ivuxolimab. These receptors originate from an adult with an advanced solid tumor such as melanoma, head and neck, liver or kidney cancer.

The chain couples TRBV7-8 to TRBJ1-4; tentative D call: TRBD1 (5 bases). Germline assignment: CDR1 SGHVS and CDR2 FQNEAQ. Trimming shortened V by 7 bases and J by 3 bases, and 6 bases separated the two germline ends. This CDR3 is 12 amino acids long. In nucleotides, the CDR3 is TGTGCCAGCAAGGGGTCTAATGAAAAACTGTTTTTT. This gives the protein CASKGSNEKLFF.

The CDR3 loop is CASSFDLAGTNEQFF. DNA for the CDR3: TGTGCCAGCAGCTTCGATCTAGCGGGGACCAATGAGCAGTTCTTC. This chain joins TRBV7-2 and TRBJ2-1; 9 bases align to TRBD2. Looked up from germline, CDR1 is SGHTA and CDR2 is FQGNSA. Trimming removed 3 bases from V and 6 bases from J; junction bases left unmatched: 6. This CDR3 spans 15 amino acids.

This clone was counted between two and nine times. The chain's CDR3 is CASSPTGADGYTF. The CDR3 DNA is TGTGCCAGCTCACCAACAGGGGCGGATGGCTACACCTTC. The chain has TRBV18 and TRBJ1-2, with TRBD1 matching over 7 bases. V was pared by 2 bases and J by 6 bases, with 3 bases of the junction left unmatched. This CDR3 has 13 amino acids. Per germline, CDR1 KGHSH and CDR2 LQKENI.

This clone was seen a handful of times. V is TRBV5-1 and J is TRBJ1-6; TRBD1 might be the D (5 bases). The CDR3 length is 15 residues. V lost 4 bases to trimming and J lost 5 bases, with 13 bases between them. Germline-derived CDR1 and CDR2 are SGHRS and YFSETQ. The CDR3 DNA is TGCGCCAGCAGCATTGGAGGGACGAATAATTCACCCCTCCACTTT. It yields the protein CASSIGGTNNSPLHF.

The chain uses TRBV7-8 and TRBJ1-4; TRBD1 matches 11 bases. The CDR3 has 17 amino acids. The J segment lost 0 bases and the V segment lost 4 bases, leaving 4 bases of the junction unmatched. In germline, CDR1 is SGHVS, CDR2 FQNEAQ. In nucleotides, the CDR3 is TGTGCCAGCAGCTATAGGACAGGGGGCTCAACTAATGAAAAACTGTTTTTT. Translating gives CASSYRTGGSTNEKLFF.

This clone occurred a few times. This chain uses TRBV2 with TRBJ2-5, with a possible D match to TRBD2 (7 bases). The germline CDR1 and CDR2 sequences are SNHLY and FYNNEI. This CDR3 region has 16 residues. V dropped 1 base and J dropped 0 bases, with 12 bases sitting between them. CDR3 protein: CASSEGKGGYQETQYF. Written as DNA, the CDR3 is TGTGCCAGCAGTGAAGGGAAGGGGGGGTACCAAGAGACCCAGTACTTC.

J is TRBJ2-1 and V is TRBV27, with a weak D call TRBD1 (5 bases). The CDR3 runs to 14 residues. Looked up from germline, CDR1 is MNHEY and CDR2 is SMNVEV (reference sequence). Trimming took 3 bases from V and 7 from J, leaving 13 bases between them. The CDR3 nucleotides are TGTGCCAGCAGTTTTGTAGGGGCAGGGAATGAGCAGTTCTTC. Translated: CASSFVGAGNEQFF.

The chain joins TRBV10-3 to TRBJ2-2, with 7 bases lining up with TRBD2. Germline-derived CDR1 and CDR2 are ENHRY and SYGVKD. V lost 8 bases to trimming and J lost 3 bases; unmatched junction nucleotides: 6. The CDR3 runs to 14 residues. The CDR3 nucleotides read TGTGCCATCTTCCTGGGAGGGGACACCGGGGAGCTGTTTTTT. Its translation is CAIFLGGDTGELFF.

The chain has TRBV4-2 and TRBJ2-4; a weak D match, TRBD1 (5 bases). The germline CDR1 and CDR2 sequences are LGHNA and YNFKEQ. Trimming removed 0 bases from V and 6 bases from J, with 6 bases in between. This CDR3 is built from 13 residues. The CDR3 region is CASSQEQGNIQYF. CDR3 bases: TGTGCCAGCAGCCAAGAGCAGGGAAACATTCAGTACTTC.

The chain links TRBV5-1 to TRBJ1-3; 8 bases line up with TRBD1. CDR3 length: 17 residues. Germline V gives CDR1 SGHRS, CDR2 YFSETQ. J lost 0 bases, V lost 3 bases, and 8 bases had no gene match. In nucleotides, the CDR3 is TGCGCCAGCAGCTCCGGACAGGGCCGTTACTCTGGAAACACCATATATTTT. Translation gives CASSSGQGRYSGNTIYF.

This chain uses TRBV4-2 with TRBJ2-7, with 7 bases that match TRBD2. With 1 base clipped from V and 2 bases from J, the junction kept 11 bases outside the gene matches. Germline CDR1 and CDR2: LGHNA and YNFKEQ. The CDR3 is 17 residues long. The CDR3 sequence: CASSQGGGGFFPYEQYF. The CDR3 DNA sequence: TGTGCCAGCAGCCAAGGTGGGGGAGGGTTTTTTCCCTACGAGCAGTACTTC.

The V call is TRBV30, the J call TRBJ1-3, with 8 bases fitting TRBD1. V dropped 2 bases and J dropped 0; count of bases not matched to a gene: 9. CDR1 is GTSNPN, CDR2 SVGIG, per germline (reference sequence). The CDR3 has 17 amino acids. CDR3 nucleotides: TGTGCCTGGAGTAACCCCAGACAGGGGCTCTCTGGAAACACCATATATTTT. Its translation is CAWSNPRQGLSGNTIYF. Full variable domain (remainder filled in from reference TRBV30 and TRBJ1-3): SQTIHQWPATLVQPVGSPLSLECTVEGTSNPNLYWYRQAAGRGLQLLFYSVGIGQISSEVPQNLSASRPQDRQFILSSKKLLLSDSGFYLCAWSNPRQGLSGNTIYFGEGSWLTVV.

This chain uses TRBV27 with TRBJ2-1, with D perhaps matching TRBD1 (6 bases). The V gene's germline CDR1 is MNHEY and CDR2 SMNVEV (reference sequence). Deletions cut 7 bases from V and 6 bases from J, with 13 bases between. The CDR3 runs 13 residues. The CDR3 DNA follows: TGTGCCAGCACTAAGGACAGACCCAATGAGCAGTTCTTC. This gives the protein CASTKDRPNEQFF.

The chain has TRBV20-1 and TRBJ2-5; D call uncertain. Germline lookup yields CDR1 DFQATT and CDR2 SNEGSKA (reference sequence). The CDR3 consists of 11 residues. V lost 7 bases to trimming and J lost 0 bases, with 6 bases between them. CDR3 amino acids: CSVTDQETQYF. The CDR3, as DNA: TGCAGTGTTACAGACCAAGAGACCCAGTACTTC.

This clone showed up just once. CDR3 DNA sequence: TGTGCCTGGAGTGTAAACAGGGTCCCTAACTATGGCTACACCTTC. This encodes CAWSVNRVPNYGYTF. V usage is TRBV30 and J usage is TRBJ1-2, with TRBD1 as a possible D gene (6 bases). The CDR3 covers 15 residues. V shed 0 bases and J shed 0 bases, with 11 bases lying between them. The germline V gene has CDR1 GTSNPN and CDR2 SVGIG (reference sequence).